This TCR beta chain emerged from a study of molecular identifiers for immune sequencing clone quantification. On the study more broadly: In the replicates, RNA derived from about 19,000 or 110,000 naive CD8 cells was divided into five parts, and four were sequenced. Findings and limits, study-wide: Under 1% of molecules in naive cells, but over 97% of effector molecules, belonged to clones above 20 RNA copies.

Naive CD8 T cells were sorted as CD8+CD4-CCR7+CD45RA+. TCRdb reprocessed the PCR reads with MiXCR, giving one entry per CDR3 protein. The sample holds over 600,000 distinct CDR3 sequences, 15% to 20% seen once. This clonotype was seen at least ten times. The antigen is not known. The CDR3 contains 10 residues. Germline CDR1 reads SQVTM; CDR2 reads ANQGSEA. V was shortened by 5 bases and J by 3 bases, with 4 bases between the two germline ends. This TCR derives from a human donor in good health. Some libraries in this study had Jurkat cell RNA spiked in. Sequencing input: naive CD8+ T cells from blood, with Jurkat cell RNA spiked in. Noted subset: FACS-sorted CD8+CD4-CCR7+CD45RA+ naive T cells. The chain has TRBV29-1 and TRBJ2-5; D unclear. CDR3: CSVREETQYF. For the CDR3, the DNA is TGCAGCGTTCGGGAAGAGACCCAGTACTTC.